Detailed here is one T cell receptor (beta chain). Antigen: not known. Lacking the conserved final phenylalanine or tryptophan, this CDR3 likely reflects a read error. TCRbeta libraries were built with three rounds of nested PCR, modified from ARM-PCR. TCRdb passed the multiplex PCR reads through MiXCR, listing each CDR3 protein once. The data contain fewer than 130,000 distinct CDR3 sequences, approximately 84% of them singletons. This entry belongs to a study of tumor and adjacent non-tumor tissue in lung cancer. The CDR3 spans 16 residues. CDR1 is MNHNY, CDR2 SVGAGI, per germline (reference sequence). Trimming removed 5 bases from V and 6 bases from J, with 20 bases in between. Study observations and caveats: Tumor repertoires had a smaller top 100 clone share than normal lung.

The template was RNA from unsorted bulk tissue. Between August and November 2014, newly diagnosed, chemotherapy-naive lung cancer patients underwent thoracic surgery in China. The rearrangement links TRBV6-6 to TRBJ1-5; D unresolved. Sample: lung tumor tissue. The TCR comes from a man aged 70 or older with non-small cell lung cancer. The CDR3 nucleotides read TGTGCCAGCAGTCCAGAGCCGTCTGGGTTTATTCAGCCCCAGCATTAT. It yields the protein CASSPEPSGFIQPQHY.